Below are 17 T cell receptor beta chains sequenced from a single sample in a study of OX40 agonist ivuxolimab in advanced cancers. Clones were sequenced by immunoSEQ multiplex PCR, and TCRdb holds only the in-frame ones, with some missing. The sample includes tens of thousands of clones, over 80% of them seen just once. The source was CD4+ or CD8+ T cells sorted from blood, collected in a trial of the OX40 agonist ivuxolimab. The receptor set was obtained from an adult with an advanced solid tumor such as melanoma, head and neck, liver or kidney cancer.

The chain has TRBV11-3 and TRBJ2-2, with D perhaps matching TRBD2 (6 bases). This CDR3 is 14 amino acids long. The V and J ends lost 4 bases and 1 base respectively, with 7 bases between them. Looked up from germline, CDR1 is SGHNT and CDR2 is YENEEA. CDR3 DNA sequence: TGTGCCAGCAGCTATAGCGGGAACACCGGGGAGCTGTTTTTT. Protein product: CASSYSGNTGELFF.

V usage is TRBV29-1 and J usage is TRBJ1-1; D uncertain. V dropped 7 bases and J dropped 4 bases, with 16 bases sitting between them. This CDR3 contains 13 residues. Per germline, CDR1 SQVTM and CDR2 ANQGSEA. The DNA of the CDR3 is TGCAGCGCCCCGAGGCCGGGTGGCACTGAAGCTTTCTTT. As protein: CSAPRPGGTEAFF.

CDR3 residues: CASSAPDRDHTSEQFF. The CDR3 nucleotides are TGTGCCAGCAGCGCACCCGATCGGGACCACACCAGTGAGCAGTTCTTC. The chain carries TRBV9 and TRBJ2-1, with D tentatively TRBD1 or TRBD2 (5 bases each). V gave up 3 bases and J gave up 9 bases, with 22 bases separating them. Germline lookup yields CDR1 SGDLS and CDR2 YYNGEE. CDR3 length: 16 residues.

The table lists this clone with a count of one. The V gene is TRBV28, the J gene TRBJ1-2; D unclear. The CDR3 runs to 14 residues. V gave up 6 bases and J gave up 0 bases, with 11 bases separating them. Per germline, CDR1 MDHEN and CDR2 SYDVKM. The CDR3 protein is CASRLGGANYGYTF. The CDR3 DNA follows: TGTGCCAGCAGATTGGGAGGAGCTAACTATGGCTACACCTTC.

The genes are TRBV19 and TRBJ2-7; 10 positions match TRBD2. Per germline, CDR1 LNHDA and CDR2 SQIVND (reference sequence). The trim removed 5 bases at V and 3 bases at J, leaving 4 bases unmatched. The CDR3 has 14 amino acids. CDR3 sequence reads: CASSLLAGGYEQYF. As DNA, the CDR3 is TGTGCCAGTAGTCTGTTAGCGGGAGGCTACGAGCAGTACTTC.

This chain connects TRBV30 to TRBJ1-2; D possibly corresponds to TRBD1 (5 bases). V lost 0 bases and J 3 bases, leaving 8 bases between the germline ends. The germline V gene has CDR1 GTSNPN and CDR2 SVGIG (reference sequence). CDR3 length: 13 amino acids. Here the CDR3 DNA reads TGTGCCTGGAGTGTAGGGGCAGACTATGGCTACACCTTC. This translates into CAWSVGADYGYTF.

The chain employs TRBV19 and TRBJ2-7; unclear D gene. This CDR3 has 15 amino acids. V was shortened by 8 bases and J by 2 bases, with 19 bases between the two germline ends. Germline-derived CDR1 and CDR2 are LNHDA and SQIVND (reference sequence). In DNA form, the CDR3 reads TGTGCCAGTGGCCCTCGTCCGGGCCTCGCCTACGAGCAGTACTTC. It codes for CASGPRPGLAYEQYF.

The chain employs TRBV9 and TRBJ1-1; D perhaps matches TRBD1 (6 bases). The CDR3 extends over 16 amino acids. V was cut by 5 bases and J by 3 bases, with 20 bases left in between. Germline V gene lookup returns CDR1 SGDLS and CDR2 YYNGEE. As DNA, the CDR3 is TGTGCCAGCAGAGCGTACACAGGGTTCGGGGACACTGAAGCTTTCTTT. This encodes CASRAYTGFGDTEAFF.

This chain uses TRBV19 with TRBJ1-1, with 7 bases fitting TRBD1. Germline CDR1 reads LNHDA; CDR2 reads SQIVND (reference sequence). After removal of 6 bases from V and 0 bases from J, the junction contained 10 bases not matched to a gene. The CDR3 covers 16 residues. The CDR3 DNA is TGTGCCAGTAGCGGCACCGGGACAGTGATGAACACTGAAGCTTTCTTT. Protein: CASSGTGTVMNTEAFF.

The V and J genes are TRBV5-8 and TRBJ1-2, with D maybe TRBD1 (6 bases). The V end was cut by 2 bases, the J end by 4 bases, with 18 bases between. The CDR3 extends over 16 amino acids. In germline, CDR1 is SGHTS, CDR2 YDEGEE. This CDR3 is CASSLGDRQVTYGYTF. The CDR3 region has the DNA TGTGCCAGCAGCTTAGGAGATCGACAGGTCACCTATGGCTACACCTTC. Together with reference TRBV5-8 and TRBJ1-2, the CDR3 gives the full variable domain: EAGVTQSPTHLIKTRGQQATLRCSPISGHTSVYWYQQALGLGLQFLLWYDEGEERNRGNFPPRFSGRQFPNYSSELNVNALELEDSALYLCASSLGDRQVTYGYTFGSGTRLTVV.

The J gene is TRBJ2-1, the V gene TRBV12-5; 9 nucleotides align to TRBD2. J gave up 0 bases and V 6 bases, and 12 bases lay outside the gene matches. Germline V CDR1 and CDR2: LGHNT, FRNRAP. This CDR3 is 18 amino acids long. CDR3 protein: CASGLNPLSGSSYNEQFF. In DNA, the CDR3 is TGTGCTAGTGGGTTGAACCCCCTTAGCGGGAGCTCCTACAATGAGCAGTTCTTC.

This clone turned up a few times. V and J are TRBV19 and TRBJ2-1; 13 nucleotides line up with TRBD2. With V trimmed by 7 bases and J by 10 bases, 16 bases remained unmatched. The germline CDR1 and CDR2 sequences are LNHDA and SQIVND (reference sequence). This CDR3 contains 17 residues. In DNA, the CDR3 is TGTGCCAGTACCCCTTCAGGACTAGCGGGAGTGGCAGGGGAGCAGTTCTTC. It codes for CASTPSGLAGVAGEQFF.

This clone was observed a single time. V and J are TRBV6-5 and TRBJ2-2, with 13 bases fitting TRBD2. In germline, CDR1 is MNHEY, CDR2 SVGAGI. V was pared by 6 bases and J by 4 bases, with 2 bases of the junction left unmatched. The CDR3 loop spans 15 amino acids. The CDR3 is CASRRTSGSTGELFF. As DNA, the CDR3 is TGTGCCAGCAGAAGGACTAGCGGGAGCACCGGGGAGCTGTTTTTT.

V and J are TRBV5-4 and TRBJ1-1; D is perhaps TRBD1 (5 bases). This CDR3 has 14 amino acids. V was clipped by 0 bases and J by 0 bases, with 6 bases between them. Germline V gene data show CDR1 as SGHNT and CDR2 as YYREEE (reference sequence). CDR3: CASSLAGMNTEAFF. CDR3 DNA sequence: TGTGCCAGCAGCTTGGCAGGGATGAACACTGAAGCTTTCTTT.

The chain joins TRBV27 to TRBJ2-7; unclear D gene. V was shortened by 1 base and J by 2 bases, with 12 bases between the two germline ends. The CDR3 length is 15 residues. Germline V gene data show CDR1 as MNHEY and CDR2 as SMNVEV (reference sequence). DNA for the CDR3: TGTGCCAGCAGTTTATTGGGCAGCCTAACCTACGAGCAGTACTTC. Translating it yields CASSLLGSLTYEQYF.

CDR3 sequence (DNA): TGTGCCAGTATTAACAGACTGGAGAGCGGCTACACCTTC. Amino acid sequence: CASINRLESGYTF. The chain links TRBV19 to TRBJ1-2; D unresolved. Between the trimmed V and J ends, which lost 7 bases and 8 bases, there was a span of 17 bases. CDR3 length: 13 residues. Germline V gene sequence: CDR1 LNHDA, CDR2 SQIVND (reference sequence).

This chain uses TRBV27 with TRBJ2-3, with 12 bases fitting TRBD2. V lost 1 base to trimming and J lost 6 bases; unmatched junction nucleotides: 2. The CDR3 is 15 amino acids. Per germline, CDR1 MNHEY and CDR2 SMNVEV (reference sequence). CDR3 nucleotides: TGTGCCAGCAGTTTATTAGGACTAGCGGGGGATACGCAGTATTTT. It encodes CASSLLGLAGDTQYF.